This entry lists 26 T cell receptor beta chains sequenced from one sample in a study of OX40 agonist ivuxolimab in advanced cancers. Sequenced by immunoSEQ multiplex PCR; TCRdb stores in-frame clones only, minus some. Of about 62,000 clones in the sample, around 80% were seen once. The sequences come from CD4+ or CD8+ T cells sorted from blood, collected in a trial of the OX40 agonist ivuxolimab. These receptors were taken from an adult with an advanced solid tumor such as melanoma, head and neck, liver or kidney cancer.

This clone turned up a few times. This chain connects TRBV6-5 to TRBJ2-2, with D possibly being TRBD1 or TRBD2 (5 bases each). Trimming took 6 bases from V and 13 from J, leaving 15 bases between them. The CDR3 consists of 12 residues. In germline, CDR1 is MNHEY, CDR2 SVGAGI. CDR3 loop: CASSHGAYGLFF. As DNA, the CDR3 is TGTGCCAGCAGCCACGGGGCCTACGGGCTGTTTTTT.

The chain recombines TRBV6-1 with TRBJ2-7, with D perhaps TRBD2 (5 bases). The CDR3 is 13 residues long. The ends were cut back, 8 bases at V and 5 bases at J, with 16 bases in the middle. CDR1 MNHNS and CDR2 SASEGT come from the germline V gene. This chain's CDR3 is CASLARARDEQYF. The CDR3 coding sequence is TGTGCCAGCTTGGCGCGGGCGAGGGACGAGCAGTACTTC.

This clone was observed a single time. The chain links TRBV19 to TRBJ2-1; possible D gene TRBD1, 6 bases. This CDR3 spans 14 amino acids. The germline V gene encodes CDR1 LNHDA and CDR2 SQIVND (reference sequence). Trimming pared 3 bases from V and 8 bases from J, leaving 14 bases between. CDR3 in DNA: TGTGCCAGTAGTATTTACTCACAGGGCCATGAGCAGTTCTTC. As protein: CASSIYSQGHEQFF.

The V gene is TRBV28, the J gene TRBJ1-5, with 8 bases fitting TRBD1. V shed 5 bases and J 7 bases; nucleotides not matched to a gene: 10. The germline gives CDR1 MDHEN, CDR2 SYDVKM. The CDR3 contains 15 residues. In DNA, the CDR3 is TGTGCCAGCAGTCCCTTGCAGGGGGCTGAACAGCCCCAGCATTTT. Amino acid sequence: CASSPLQGAEQPQHF.

V usage is TRBV6-1 and J usage is TRBJ2-5; a possible D gene is TRBD2 (5 bases). V was pared by 1 base and J by 9 bases, with 6 bases between. Looked up from germline, CDR1 is MNHNS and CDR2 is SASEGT. The CDR3 is 11 amino acids. CDR3 in amino acids: CASSEGRAQYF. The CDR3 region has the DNA TGTGCCAGCAGTGAAGGGCGGGCCCAGTACTTC.

The chain recombines TRBV5-1 with TRBJ1-4; D unclear. V was cut by 5 bases and J by 3 bases, with 17 bases left in between. This CDR3 spans 16 amino acids. CDR1 is SGHRS, CDR2 YFSETQ, per germline. For the CDR3, the DNA is TGCGCCAGCAGACCGGGGTGGGGTACGTCTAATGAAAAACTGTTTTTT. Its protein product is CASRPGWGTSNEKLFF.

The chain links TRBV10-2 to TRBJ2-2; D unclear. The V gene's germline CDR1 is WSHSY and CDR2 SAAADI. With 2 bases removed from V and 3 bases from J, the gap between germline ends came to 4 bases. The CDR3 extends over 13 amino acids. The CDR3 nucleotides are TGCGCCAGCAGTGAGCGGTACACCGGGGAGCTGTTTTTT. It translates to CASSERYTGELFF.

The rearrangement links TRBV11-2 to TRBJ2-3; possible D gene TRBD1, 5 bases. CDR1 and CDR2 from the germline V gene are SGHAT and FQNNGV. The ends were cut back, 4 bases at V and 2 bases at J, with 16 bases in the middle. The CDR3 is 16 amino acids. This CDR3 is CASSSTLVGPTDTQYF. The CDR3 DNA reads as TGTGCCAGCAGCTCTACCTTGGTGGGGCCCACAGATACGCAGTATTTT.

The V and J genes are TRBV18 and TRBJ1-2; D remains ambiguous. Germline V lookup: CDR1 KGHSH, CDR2 LQKENI. This CDR3 comprises 14 residues. Trimming took 3 bases from V and 4 from J, leaving 12 bases between them. This CDR3 is CASSPSAGRYGYTF. The CDR3 DNA reads as TGTGCCAGCTCACCCTCGGCAGGCCGCTATGGCTACACCTTC.

The rearrangement links TRBV19 to TRBJ2-7, with a tentative D call TRBD2 (5 bases). The germline V gene has CDR1 LNHDA and CDR2 SQIVND (reference sequence). Trimming shortened V by 3 bases and J by 7 bases, and 19 bases separated the two germline ends. The CDR3 is made up of 15 amino acids. CDR3 nucleotides: TGTGCCAGTAGTATGAGGGAACTTCCTTTGGGAGAGCAGTACGTC. Amino acid sequence: CASSMRELPLGEQYV.

Points on this clone: Germline and junction disagree at one end, which may indicate a read error. V gene TRBV9 combines with J gene TRBJ2-7, with D possibly TRBD2 on 5 matching bases. Germline CDR1 and CDR2: SGDLS and YYNGEE. The CDR3 covers 13 residues. The CDR3 DNA follows: TGTGCCAGCAGCGTATCTAGCTCCGACGAGCAGTACTTC. Translated: CASSVSSSDEQYF. Combining the CDR3 with reference TRBV9 and TRBJ2-7 gives the whole variable domain DSGVTQTPKHLITATGQRVTLRCSPRSGDLSVYWYQQSLDQGLQFLIQYYNGEERAKGNILERFSAQQFPDLHSELNLSSLELGDSALYFCASSVSSSDEQYFGPGTRLTVT.

The chain combines TRBV28 with TRBJ1-1; possible D gene TRBD1, 5 bases. V was pared by 7 bases and J by 0 bases, with 12 bases between. Germline CDR1 reads MDHEN; CDR2 reads SYDVKM. This CDR3 is 14 amino acids long. CDR3 sequence reads: CASKEGLLNTEAFF. For the CDR3, the DNA is TGTGCCAGCAAGGAGGGGCTGTTGAACACTGAAGCTTTCTTT.

The chain employs TRBV5-6 and TRBJ2-5, with 7 bases lining up with TRBD1. The V and J ends lost 2 bases and 5 bases, in that order; junction bases with no gene match: 9. The CDR3 is 15 amino acids. Germline V lookup: CDR1 SGHDT, CDR2 YYEEEE. CDR3 region: CASSFQDREWETQYF. The CDR3 DNA reads TGTGCCAGCAGCTTCCAAGACAGGGAATGGGAGACCCAGTACTTC.

The V gene is TRBV4-3, the J gene TRBJ2-7, with 10 bases identical to TRBD1. The length of the CDR3 is 15 residues. Germline loops: CDR1 LGHNA, CDR2 YSLEER. J gave up 1 base and V 4 bases, and 4 bases lay outside the gene matches. In DNA, the CDR3 is TGCGCCAGCAGCCGACAGGACAGGGGGTCCTACGAGCAGTACTTC. Its protein is CASSRQDRGSYEQYF.

The chain links TRBV18 to TRBJ2-3, with 7 bases identical to TRBD2. J lost 0 bases, V lost 2 bases, and 5 bases had no gene match. The CDR3 is 16 residues long. CDR1 KGHSH and CDR2 LQKENI come from the germline V gene. The CDR3 sequence is CASSPSAGASTDTQYF. The CDR3 DNA reads as TGTGCCAGCTCACCATCGGCGGGAGCCAGCACAGATACGCAGTATTTT.

The genes are TRBV5-6 and TRBJ2-1; D call uncertain. Deletions cut 5 bases from V and 0 bases from J, with 15 bases between. Germline V CDR1 and CDR2: SGHDT, YYEEEE. This CDR3 region has 16 residues. The CDR3 region has the DNA TGTGCCAGCAGTTCCGGCATTCTGAGCTCCTACAATGAGCAGTTCTTC. Residues: CASSSGILSSYNEQFF.

This sequence joins TRBV5-4 and TRBJ2-3; D is unclear. Germline V gene lookup returns CDR1 SGHNT and CDR2 YYREEE (reference sequence). Trimming cost V 1 base and J 6 bases, with 3 bases left between them. There are 11 residues in the CDR3. The CDR3 loop is CASSLKDTQYF. In nucleotides, the CDR3 is TGTGCCAGCAGCTTGAAGGATACGCAGTATTTT.

This chain joins TRBV4-1 and TRBJ2-7, with 16 bases lining up with TRBD2. This CDR3 is built from 16 residues. Germline values: CDR1 MGHRA, CDR2 YSYEKL. With 4 bases clipped from V and 5 bases from J, the junction kept 5 bases outside the gene matches. The CDR3 bases are TGCGCCAGCAGCCTCCGGGGACTAGCGGGGGGGCACGAGCAGTACGTC. Protein sequence: CASSLRGLAGGHEQYV.

The genes are TRBV19 and TRBJ2-5; TRBD2 agrees at 10 bases. The J segment lost 3 bases and the V segment lost 1 base, leaving 2 bases of the junction unmatched. This CDR3 contains 15 residues. Germline V gene data show CDR1 as LNHDA and CDR2 as SQIVND (reference sequence). The CDR3 nucleotides are TGTGCCAGTAGTATAGGCCTAGCGGGAGAAGAGACCCAGTACTTC. Its translation: CASSIGLAGEETQYF.

The chain is built from TRBV9 and TRBJ2-3; D gene uncertain. The V end lost 3 bases, the J end lost 0 bases, and 5 bases lay between the germline ends. There are 13 residues in the CDR3. CDR1 is SGDLS and CDR2 is YYNGEE in the germline V gene. The CDR3 DNA follows: TGTGCCAGCAGCGCTGCTAGCACAGATACGCAGTATTTT. The encoded protein is CASSAASTDTQYF. The whole variable domain, filled in from reference TRBV9 and TRBJ2-3, reads DSGVTQTPKHLITATGQRVTLRCSPRSGDLSVYWYQQSLDQGLQFLIQYYNGEERAKGNILERFSAQQFPDLHSELNLSSLELGDSALYFCASSAASTDTQYFGPGTRLTVL.

CDR3 DNA sequence: TGTGCCAGCAGCTTAGCGACAGGGATGAGTGAAAAACTGTTTTTT. It is translated as CASSLATGMSEKLFF. This chain links TRBV7-9 with TRBJ1-4; 7 positions agree with TRBD1. J lost 7 bases, V lost 0 bases, and 5 bases had no gene match. CDR1 and CDR2 (germline): SEHNR, FQNEAQ (reference sequence). The CDR3 has 15 amino acids.

This clone was recorded once. This chain links TRBV6-5 with TRBJ2-1; perhaps TRBD2 as D (6 bases). Germline assignment: CDR1 MNHEY and CDR2 SVGAGI. Trimming took 0 bases from V and 9 from J, leaving 6 bases between them. The CDR3 spans 12 residues. For the CDR3, the DNA is TGTGCCAGCAGTTACTCGGGGGGTGAGCAGTTCTTC. This sequence encodes CASSYSGGEQFF.

J is TRBJ2-1 and V is TRBV29-1; 7 bases map to TRBD1. Losses at the gene ends were 2 bases for V and 15 bases for J; bases not matched to a gene: 7. Germline V gives CDR1 SQVTM, CDR2 ANQGSEA. The CDR3 spans 11 residues. The CDR3 here is CSVELATGMFF. The CDR3 nucleotides read TGCAGCGTTGAATTGGCGACAGGGATGTTCTTC.

The chain combines TRBV7-9 with TRBJ2-1; 9 nucleotides align to TRBD2. Germline-derived CDR1 and CDR2 are SEHNR and FQNEAQ (reference sequence). V was pared by 0 bases and J by 4 bases, with 1 base of the junction left unmatched. The length of the CDR3 is 15 residues. CDR3 bases: TGTGCCAGCAGCTTAGCCCTAGCGGGGTACAATGAGCAGTTCTTC. It is translated as CASSLALAGYNEQFF.

This clone has just a few counts. The V call is TRBV5-4, the J call TRBJ1-1; tentatively, D is TRBD1 (6 bases). CDR1 SGHNT and CDR2 YYREEE come from the germline V gene (reference sequence). V lost 4 bases, J lost 1 base, and 11 bases lay in between. The CDR3 consists of 14 residues. This CDR3 is CASSLQGRNTEAFF. In DNA form, the CDR3 reads TGTGCCAGCAGCCTACAGGGAAGGAACACTGAAGCTTTCTTT.

This rearrangement joins TRBV4-1 to TRBJ2-5; D call uncertain. V shed 1 base and J shed 5 bases, with 5 bases lying between them. The germline CDR1 and CDR2 sequences are MGHRA and YSYEKL. CDR3 length: 12 residues. CDR3 loop: CASSQAYETQYF. CDR3 coding DNA: TGCGCCAGCAGCCAAGCGTATGAGACCCAGTACTTC.